This TCR beta chain comes out of a study of cytomegalovirus exposure and HLA in healthy donors. PCR used 60 Vbeta primers and 13 Jbeta primers. The table came from immunoSEQ multiplex PCR; TCRdb's copy has only in-frame clones and leaves some out. Among about 120,000 clones listed, about three fifths were seen once. Notes on the study in general: Analysis was carried out at a later point, and it linked a missense DCLRE1C variant to TCR beta V- and J-gene trimming. Earlier analysis looked at TCR beta V segments, and most were productive about 87% or about 30% of the time.

Germline CDR1 reads MDHEN; CDR2 reads SYDVKM. Losses at the gene ends were 4 bases for V and 5 bases for J; bases not matched to a gene: 9. This CDR3 contains 15 residues. As regards this clone: As yet, its antigen is unknown.

This rearrangement joins TRBV28 to TRBJ2-7; 9 nucleotides align to TRBD1. Sequencing was performed on PBMCs. The source is a woman aged 40 to 50 in good health and CMV-seropositive. The CDR3 loop is CASSSIDRGGDEQYF. The CDR3 DNA reads as TGTGCCAGCAGTTCCATCGACAGGGGGGGAGACGAGCAGTACTTC.